These T cell receptor beta chains were read from a single sample in a study of long-term antiretroviral therapy in people with HIV. The data were produced by immunoSEQ multiplex PCR, yet TCRdb's version contains in-frame clones alone and is incomplete. Seen here are around 40,000 clones, around 85% observed once, and the top ten hold roughly a tenth. The input for sequencing was unsorted PBMCs, taken 2.2 years after starting antiretroviral therapy. These receptors all stem from a man younger than 35 with HIV. CDR3s include the opening cysteine and the closing phenylalanine or tryptophan. Each record gives: D gene, J gene, clone size, V gene, CDR3 protein, CDR3 DNA. The D gene is left open where the match is weak. Some rows mark clone size as missing; the rest say once, few, many or name a class of expanded clone.

D gene: -
J gene: TRBJ2-5
clone size: -
V gene: TRBV14
CDR3 protein: CASSVRETQYF
CDR3 DNA: TGTGCCAGCAGCGTACGCGAGACCCAGTACTTC

D gene: -
J gene: TRBJ1-1
clone size: once
V gene: TRBV30
CDR3 protein: CAWSLGHEAFF
CDR3 DNA: TGTGCCTGGAGTCTGGGTCACGAAGCTTTCTTT

D gene: -
J gene: TRBJ2-7
clone size: -
V gene: TRBV7-9
CDR3 protein: CASSFSVYEQYF
CDR3 DNA: TGTGCCAGCAGCTTCTCCGTCTACGAGCAGTACTTC

D gene: -
J gene: TRBJ2-6
clone size: -
V gene: TRBV10-2
CDR3 protein: CASSEVAGANVLTF
CDR3 DNA: TGCGCCAGCAGTGAAGTGGCTGGGGCCAACGTCCTGACTTTC

D gene: -
J gene: TRBJ2-1
clone size: -
V gene: TRBV6-6
CDR3 protein: CASEPTGFSYNEQFF
CDR3 DNA: TGTGCCAGCGAGCCGACAGGTTTCTCCTACAATGAGCAGTTCTTC

D gene: -
J gene: TRBJ2-7
clone size: -
V gene: TRBV4-3
CDR3 protein: CASSQEQASYEQYF
CDR3 DNA: TGCGCCAGCAGCCAAGAACAGGCATCCTACGAGCAGTACTTC

D gene: -
J gene: TRBJ2-5
clone size: -
V gene: TRBV5-1
CDR3 protein: CASSLGGEETQYF
CDR3 DNA: TGCGCCAGCAGCTTGGGAGGAGAGGAGACCCAGTACTTC

D gene: -
J gene: TRBJ2-3
clone size: -
V gene: TRBV5-1
CDR3 protein: CASIELEGGTDTQYF
CDR3 DNA: TGCGCCAGCATCGAGTTGGAGGGCGGCACAGATACGCAGTATTTT

D gene: -
J gene: TRBJ2-1
clone size: -
V gene: TRBV19
CDR3 protein: CASSIGQYNEQFF
CDR3 DNA: TGTGCCAGTAGTATAGGCCAGTACAATGAGCAGTTCTTC

D gene: -
J gene: TRBJ1-5
clone size: -
V gene: TRBV5-8
CDR3 protein: CASSLGQSSNQPQHF
CDR3 DNA: TGTGCCAGCAGCTTGGGACAGTCATCCAATCAGCCCCAGCATTTT

D gene: -
J gene: TRBJ1-5
clone size: few
V gene: TRBV19
CDR3 protein: CASRRPSPYSNQPQHF
CDR3 DNA: TGTGCCAGTAGGCGGCCCAGTCCCTATAGCAATCAGCCCCAGCATTTT

D gene: TRBD1
J gene: TRBJ1-2
clone size: -
V gene: TRBV9
CDR3 protein: CASSGPGTGNYGYTF
CDR3 DNA: TGTGCCAGCAGCGGGCCCGGGACAGGGAACTATGGCTACACCTTC

D gene: -
J gene: TRBJ2-2
clone size: -
V gene: TRBV6-5
CDR3 protein: CASSYIEGGTGELFF
CDR3 DNA: TGTGCCAGCAGTTACATAGAGGGGGGCACCGGGGAGCTGTTTTTT

D gene: -
J gene: TRBJ1-5
clone size: few
V gene: TRBV19
CDR3 protein: CASSNREILQPQHF
CDR3 DNA: TGTGCCAGTAGTAATAGGGAAATACTCCAGCCCCAGCATTTT

D gene: TRBD2
J gene: TRBJ2-1
clone size: -
V gene: TRBV27
CDR3 protein: CASSLQAGGRGEQFF
CDR3 DNA: TGTGCCAGCAGTTTGCAAGCGGGGGGTAGGGGTGAGCAGTTCTTC

D gene: -
J gene: TRBJ1-2
clone size: -
V gene: TRBV7-2
CDR3 protein: CASSAANYGYTF
CDR3 DNA: TGTGCCAGCAGCGCAGCTAACTATGGCTACACCTTC

D gene: -
J gene: TRBJ1-2
clone size: -
V gene: TRBV19
CDR3 protein: CASSMWGLGYTF
CDR3 DNA: TGTGCCAGTAGTATGTGGGGGCTTGGCTACACCTTC

D gene: -
J gene: TRBJ1-5
clone size: -
V gene: TRBV19
CDR3 protein: CASSILDTGYYQPQHF
CDR3 DNA: TGTGCCAGTAGTATTCTCGATACGGGATACTATCAGCCCCAGCATTTT

D gene: -
J gene: TRBJ2-5
clone size: -
V gene: TRBV4-1
CDR3 protein: CASSHANQLETQYF
CDR3 DNA: TGCGCCAGCAGCCATGCAAACCAGCTAGAGACCCAGTACTTC

D gene: -
J gene: TRBJ2-5
clone size: -
V gene: TRBV19
CDR3 protein: CASSPGGGGPLLQETQYF
CDR3 DNA: TGTGCCAGTAGTCCAGGGGGCGGGGGTCCACTCCTCCAAGAGACCCAGTACTTC

D gene: TRBD1
J gene: TRBJ2-7
clone size: -
V gene: TRBV7-2
CDR3 protein: CASSLGTGGSYEQYF
CDR3 DNA: TGTGCCAGCAGCTTAGGGACAGGGGGCTCCTACGAGCAGTACTTC

D gene: -
J gene: TRBJ1-5
clone size: once
V gene: TRBV5-6
CDR3 protein: CASSSSRSGNQPQHF
CDR3 DNA: TGTGCCAGCAGCTCAAGTCGCAGTGGCAATCAGCCCCAGCATTTT

D gene: TRBD1
J gene: TRBJ2-2
clone size: -
V gene: TRBV6-6
CDR3 protein: CASTIQGATGELFF
CDR3 DNA: TGTGCCAGCACCATACAGGGGGCCACCGGGGAGCTGTTTTTT

D gene: -
J gene: TRBJ1-4
clone size: -
V gene: TRBV27
CDR3 protein: CASSLSFRGNEKLFF
CDR3 DNA: TGTGCCAGCAGTTTATCCTTCAGGGGAAATGAAAAACTGTTTTTT

D gene: -
J gene: TRBJ2-1
clone size: -
V gene: TRBV11-2
CDR3 protein: CASSFTNSYNEQFF
CDR3 DNA: TGTGCCAGCAGCTTTACGAACAGCTACAATGAGCAGTTCTTC